This record looks at one TCR beta chain sequence and its context. Its specificity is unknown. PCR amplification relied on 60 Vbeta primers (plus 13 Jbeta primers). TCRdb's table, derived via immunoSEQ multiplex PCR, lists solely in-frame clones and lacks some. The repertoire holds 140,000 to 150,000 clones, with over 55% as singletons. The sample belongs to a study of cytomegalovirus exposure and HLA in healthy donors. The overall study: The study placed about 86% of its approximately 400 genotyped donors in the Caucasian-associated ancestry cluster.

V lost 6 bases, J lost 0 bases, and 5 bases stayed unmatched. Germline CDR1 MNHEY, CDR2 SVGAGI. This CDR3 spans 14 amino acids. Findings of the study overall: It is likely that the observed cluster of highly shared sequence variants was a sequencing artifact.

The receptor comes from a man between 35 and 55 years old in good health and CMV-seronegative. V and J are TRBV6-5 and TRBJ2-7; 7 bases align to TRBD1. Sample: PBMCs. The CDR3 loop is CASRFGQDSYEQYF. In DNA, the CDR3 is TGTGCCAGCAGATTCGGACAGGACTCCTACGAGCAGTACTTC.